What follows is one TCR beta chain and its context. Its cognate antigen has yet to be identified. Qualities for individual bases were not recorded, and no much larger clone is one base off. V is reduced by 1 base and J by 6 bases, leaving a spacing of 20 bases between them. The CDR3 measures 17 amino acids from cysteine to phenylalanine. Only the CDR3 portion is preserved as DNA: 51 bases, with reading frame beginning at the first base. The germline V gene (reference sequence) gives CDR1 as SEHNR and CDR2 as FQNEAQ. Moderately to severely active disease, a Clinical Activity Score of at least 3, a NOSPECS grade of at least 4, and a duration under 3 months were present in ophthalmopathy patients. Any patient with an uncontrolled infection, another autoimmune disease, pregnancy or lactation was excluded. Diagnoses relied on clinical symptoms, serum thyroxine and TRAb, thyroid ultrasound and orbital computed tomography. PBMCs were isolated from approximately 10 ml of fresh peripheral blood by Ficoll-Paque density gradient centrifugation. Total RNA was extracted using Trizol reagent, and RNA quality was assessed on an Agilent 2100 Bioanalyzer.

The data were taken from a study of T cells in Graves' hyperthyroidism and ophthalmopathy (dated by TCRdb to between 2019 and 2020). Broadly, across the study: Peripheral blood samples were taken at initial diagnosis, before any treatment was given. For training and testing, the 100 or so patients in the discovery cohort were randomly divided in a 7:3 ratio. Prospective prediction of ophthalmopathy was tested in an independent validation cohort consisting of fewer than 20 hyperthyroidism patients and 15 to 17 patients who later progressed to ophthalmopathy. The paper describes TCR Vbeta CDR3 sequencing of fewer than 150 peripheral blood samples, made up of 43 ophthalmopathy patients, 70 to 80 hyperthyroidism patients and 17 progressor patients. After blood sampling, hyperthyroidism patients were treated with methimazole at a starting dose of 30 mg daily, and ophthalmopathy patients were treated with high-dose intravenous methylprednisolone. A discovery cohort of roughly 100 patients, roughly 43 with Graves' ophthalmopathy and approximately 55 with stable Graves' hyperthyroidism, was used to find distinguishing TCR V-J signatures. In addition, the study compared T-cell repertoires in thyroid tissue and in blood from five or six Graves' hyperthyroidism patients. General study outcomes and caveats: Sample size was not statistically predetermined, and blinding of investigators to group allocation was not performed. Blood samples also contained most of the expanded thyroid clonotypes (frequency above 0.001), which suggests that blood repertoires may reflect thyroid immune responses. In validation, progression to ophthalmopathy was predicted by the model with about 70% sensitivity and around 75% specificity, a median of 6.5 months before onset. A model built on a 13 V-J signature distinguished ophthalmopathy from stable hyperthyroidism, reaching about 88% sensitivity and under 84% specificity in cross-validation and 80%/75% in testing.

The TCR beta CDR3 regions were amplified from the RNA transcripts. For the first round of RT-PCR on the TCR CDR3, the HTBI primer set was used together with the Qiagen OneStep RT-PCR kit. The libraries were constructed in a second round of multiplex PCR and then size-selected and purified. The libraries were sequenced on an Illumina HiSeq2000 using paired-end 100 bp reads. The authors' analysis ran thus. SOAPnuke was used to process the raw data, throwing out any read that contained adapters or uncalled bases, had a mean Phred below 15, or lacked an exact constant-primer or identifier match. High-quality paired reads were merged using COPE v1.2.5, and each unique nucleotide sequence was defined as a clonotype. MiTCR v1.1 was used to align the clonotypes against IMGT TRBV, TRBD and TRBJ reference segments. Only V-J combinations with frequency above 0.0001, covering 99% to 99.2% of repertoires, were analysed. The TCS score was defined as F50 (clonal expansion) divided by E x V (chaos), with BLOSUM62-based TCRdist calculated between CDR3 peptides within each V-J. Welch's t-statistics and random forest reduced around 520 V-J features to 13, which were used in a naive Bayes classifier (R e1071). Clones were called with MiXCR by TCRdb after fastp trimmed the public reads at Q25, and only in-frame beta chains were retained. Rows merge per CDR3 protein into single entries with the most common DNA and genes. These V and J calls derive from TCRdb rather than the authors' analysis. Across this sample there are around 600,000 distinct CDR3 sequences, with roughly 15% seen only once. The biggest ten clones account for about an eighth of the sample.

The TCR sequence derives from a woman aged 50 to 60 with Graves' ophthalmopathy. Sequences were obtained from blood. This receptor chain uses TRBV7-9 and TRBJ2-3, and perhaps TRBD2 as D gene, on 6 matching bases. The sequenced DNA is TGTGCCAGCAGCTTAGAGCCTAGCGACCCCCGGGATGATACGCAGTATTTT. The translation is CASSLEPSDPRDDTQYF. The full variable domain, completed from the reference TRBV7-9 and TRBJ2-3 proteins outside the CDR3, reads DTGVSQNPRHKITKRGQNVTFRCDPISEHNRLYWYRQTLGQGPEFLTYFQNEAQLEKSRLLSDRFSAERPKGSFSTLEIQRTEQGDSAMYLCASSLEPSDPRDDTQYFGPGTRLTVL.